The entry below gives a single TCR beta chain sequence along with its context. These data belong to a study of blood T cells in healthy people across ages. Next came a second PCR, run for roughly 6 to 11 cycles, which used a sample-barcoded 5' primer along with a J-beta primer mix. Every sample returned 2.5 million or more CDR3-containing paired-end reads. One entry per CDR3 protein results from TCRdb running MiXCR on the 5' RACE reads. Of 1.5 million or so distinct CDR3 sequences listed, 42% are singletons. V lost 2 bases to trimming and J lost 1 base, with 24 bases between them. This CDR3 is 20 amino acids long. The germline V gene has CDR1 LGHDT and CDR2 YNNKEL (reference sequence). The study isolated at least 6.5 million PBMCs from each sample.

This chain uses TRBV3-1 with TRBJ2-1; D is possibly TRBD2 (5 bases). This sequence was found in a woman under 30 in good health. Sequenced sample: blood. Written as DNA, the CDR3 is TGTGCCAGCAGCCAAACCTTTGGGAGCAGTTCCTCGAGTTCCTACAATGAGCAGTTCTTC. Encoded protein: CASSQTFGSSSSSSYNEQFF.